The 12 T cell receptor beta chains reported below all come from one sample, sequenced in a study of early T cells in non-severe SARS-CoV-2 infection. Via MiXCR, TCRdb re-called the 5' RACE reads, giving one row per CDR3 protein. Of approximately 30,000 distinct CDR3 sequences detected, roughly 4.8% appear once; the ten largest clones hold about 12%. The sequencing sample was made of whole blood. These receptors originate from an adult who was a healthcare worker with PCR-confirmed SARS-CoV-2 infection or an uninfected control (not recorded which).

This clonotype was recorded many times. V is TRBV7-9 and J is TRBJ2-7, with 12 bases aligning to TRBD2. V was pared by 5 bases and J by 6 bases, with 5 bases of the junction left unmatched. The CDR3 contains 14 residues. The germline V gene encodes CDR1 SEHNR and CDR2 FQNEAQ (reference sequence). Written as DNA, the CDR3 is TGTGCCAGCAGCCGAGGACTAGCGGGGACCGAGCAGTACTTC. This sequence encodes CASSRGLAGTEQYF. The variable domain in full, with the rest retrieved from reference TRBV7-9 and TRBJ2-7, is DTGVSQNPRHKITKRGQNVTFRCDPISEHNRLYWYRQTLGQGPEFLTYFQNEAQLEKSRLLSDRFSAERPKGSFSTLEIQRTEQGDSAMYLCASSRGLAGTEQYFGPGTRLTVT.

The chain recombines TRBV6-1 with TRBJ2-7; TRBD2 agrees at 8 bases. The CDR3 contains 15 residues. J gave up 7 bases and V 1 base, and 9 bases lay outside the gene matches. Germline V gene sequence: CDR1 MNHNS, CDR2 SASEGT. The CDR3 reads CASSEDASGPLEQYF. The DNA for the CDR3 is TGTGCCAGCAGTGAAGACGCTAGCGGGCCCCTGGAGCAGTACTTC.

Many counts were recorded for this clonotype. The chain couples TRBV20-1 to TRBJ2-2, with TRBD2 as a possible D gene (6 bases). Germline values: CDR1 DFQATT, CDR2 SNEGSKA (reference sequence). The CDR3 spans 15 residues. Between the trimmed V and J ends, which lost 0 bases and 5 bases, there was a span of 13 bases. The CDR3 here is CSAREAQGGTGELFF. As DNA, the CDR3 is TGCAGTGCTAGAGAGGCCCAGGGAGGAACCGGGGAGCTGTTTTTT.

By share, this clonotype counts as medium-sized. The chain carries TRBV10-3 and TRBJ2-1; 14 nucleotides align to TRBD2. Per germline, CDR1 ENHRY and CDR2 SYGVKD. V gave up 6 bases and J gave up 1 base; unmatched junction bases: 8. The CDR3 runs 18 residues. The CDR3 DNA reads TGTGCCATCAGAGGAGGACTAGCGGGAGGTACTTCCTACAATGAGCAGTTCTTC. Translating it yields CAIRGGLAGGTSYNEQFF.

This clonotype came up many times. V gene TRBV9 combines with J gene TRBJ2-3; tentative D call: TRBD2 (6 bases). The CDR3 covers 15 residues. The V gene's germline CDR1 is SGDLS and CDR2 YYNGEE. V lost 0 bases and J 3 bases, leaving 11 bases between the germline ends. The CDR3, as DNA: TGTGCCAGCAGCGTAGCTGGCGGACTAACAGATACGCAGTATTTT. Amino acids: CASSVAGGLTDTQYF. Full variable domain (remainder filled in from reference TRBV9 and TRBJ2-3): DSGVTQTPKHLITATGQRVTLRCSPRSGDLSVYWYQQSLDQGLQFLIQYYNGEERAKGNILERFSAQQFPDLHSELNLSSLELGDSALYFCASSVAGGLTDTQYFGPGTRLTVL.

This clonotype was counted at least ten times. The CDR3 nucleotides read TGCAGCGTTGACATAGCGGGGGGCACAGATACGCAGTATTTT. Translation gives CSVDIAGGTDTQYF. The chain links TRBV29-1 to TRBJ2-3; 9 bases fit TRBD2. J was trimmed by 1 base and V by 3 bases; bases with no gene match: 2. CDR1 is SQVTM, CDR2 ANQGSEA, per germline. This CDR3 is 14 amino acids long.

In its sample, this clonotype was seen many times. CDR3 residues: CASRGGGNTDTQYF. Written as DNA, the CDR3 is TGTGCCAGCAGGGGCGGGGGAAACACAGATACGCAGTATTTT. J is TRBJ2-3 and V is TRBV12-3 or TRBV12-4; 7 nucleotides line up with TRBD2. The CDR3 contains 14 residues. J lost 2 bases, V lost 6 bases, and 5 bases had no gene match.

This clonotype has a count of ten or more. The V call is TRBV7-9, the J call TRBJ2-4, with D possibly being TRBD2 (5 bases). The CDR3 contains 11 residues. V lost 5 bases and J 8 bases, leaving 7 bases between the germline ends. CDR1 is SEHNR and CDR2 is FQNEAQ in the germline V gene (reference sequence). The DNA for the CDR3 is TGTGCCAGCAGCGTCGGGGACATTCAGTACTTC. Translating gives CASSVGDIQYF.

This clonotype has ten or more counts. V gene TRBV13 combines with J gene TRBJ1-6; D is unclear. V was clipped by 3 bases and J by 12 bases, with 15 bases between them. Germline CDR1 PRHDT, CDR2 FYEKMQ (reference sequence). The CDR3 extends over 14 amino acids. As DNA, the CDR3 is TGTGCCAGCAGCTTCCCCGTCGACCGCGAACCCCTCCACTTT. It encodes CASSFPVDREPLHF.

This clonotype was counted many times. This chain uses TRBV19 with TRBJ2-3; D is perhaps TRBD2 (5 bases). Deletions cut 6 bases from V and 2 bases from J, with 18 bases between. Germline CDR1 is LNHDA and CDR2 is SQIVND (reference sequence). The CDR3 sequence is 16 residues long. The CDR3 DNA reads TGTGCCAGTAGCCGAACTAGTACTGGTTTCACAGATACGCAGTATTTT. This codes for CASSRTSTGFTDTQYF.

This clonotype was counted at least ten times. The V call is TRBV29-1, the J call TRBJ2-7; TRBD1 matches at 9 bases. CDR1 is SQVTM, CDR2 ANQGSEA, per germline. J gave up 5 bases and V 3 bases, and 5 bases lay outside the gene matches. The CDR3 is 13 residues long. The CDR3 sequence is CSVEGTGSDEQYF. The CDR3 region has the DNA TGCAGCGTTGAGGGGACAGGGTCCGACGAGCAGTACTTC.

V usage is TRBV28 and J usage is TRBJ2-7; D is perhaps TRBD2 (6 bases). V lost 7 bases and J lost 4, with 17 bases in between. This CDR3 is 14 amino acids long. Germline V gene lookup returns CDR1 MDHEN and CDR2 SYDVKM. CDR3 sequence (DNA): TGTGCCAGCACCCCCCCGGGAGTAAGATACGAGCAGTACTTC. It yields the protein CASTPPGVRYEQYF.